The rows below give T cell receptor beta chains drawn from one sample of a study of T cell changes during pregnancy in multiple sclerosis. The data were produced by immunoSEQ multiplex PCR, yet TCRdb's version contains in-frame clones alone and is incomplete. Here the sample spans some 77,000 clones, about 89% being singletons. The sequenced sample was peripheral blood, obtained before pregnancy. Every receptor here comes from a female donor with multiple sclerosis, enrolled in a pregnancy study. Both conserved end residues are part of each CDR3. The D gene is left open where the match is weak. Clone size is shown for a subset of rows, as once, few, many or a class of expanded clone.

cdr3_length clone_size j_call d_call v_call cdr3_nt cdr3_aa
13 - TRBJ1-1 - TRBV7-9 TGTGCCAGCAGCTTCCAGGGCGACACTGAAGCTTTCTTT CASSFQGDTEAFF
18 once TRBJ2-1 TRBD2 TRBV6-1 TGTGCCAGCAGTGAGGGCTTTGGGATGGTAGCGGGGACCGATGAGCAGTTCTTC CASSEGFGMVAGTDEQFF
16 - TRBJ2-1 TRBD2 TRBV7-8 TGTGCCAGCAGCCTCACGGTAGCGGGGAGTTACAATGAGCAGTTCTTC CASSLTVAGSYNEQFF
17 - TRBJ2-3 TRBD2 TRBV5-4 TGTGCCAGCAGCCCGGGGGGACTAGCGGGCGTAGGGGGTACGCAGTATTTT CASSPGGLAGVGGTQYF
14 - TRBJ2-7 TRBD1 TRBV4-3 TGCGCCAGCAGCCCCGGGACAGGGCGGCGGGAGCAGTACTTC CASSPGTGRREQYF
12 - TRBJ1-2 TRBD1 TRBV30 TGTGCCTGGGGGGACAGTAACTATGGCTACACCTTC CAWGDSNYGYTF
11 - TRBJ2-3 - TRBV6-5 TGTGCCAGCGGTTGGCGAGGGACGCAGTATTTT CASGWRGTQYF
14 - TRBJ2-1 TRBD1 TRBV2 TGTGCCAGCAGCAGGGGGTCCACCTACAATGAGCAGTTCTTC CASSRGSTYNEQFF
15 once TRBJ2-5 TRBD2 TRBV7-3 TGTGCCAGCAGCTCAGCGGGGGGGCCAGGGGAGACCCAGTACTTC CASSSAGGPGETQYF
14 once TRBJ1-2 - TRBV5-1 TGCGCCAGCAGCTCCCAACCTGGGGAGTATGGCTACACCTTC CASSSQPGEYGYTF
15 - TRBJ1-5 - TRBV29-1 TGCAGCGTTGCTGGCATTCCGGGTAACAATCAGCCCCAGCATTTT CSVAGIPGNNQPQHF
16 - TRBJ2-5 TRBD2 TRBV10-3 TGTGCCATCAGTGAGAGTGAGGCGGGGGGGCCGGAGACCCAGTACTTC CAISESEAGGPETQYF
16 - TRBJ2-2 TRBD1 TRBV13 TGTGCCAGCAGCTTAAAAAAGGGGACAGGAGCCGGGGAGCTGTTTTTT CASSLKKGTGAGELFF
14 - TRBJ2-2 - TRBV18 TGTGCCAGCTCCCCGAGCGGCTCCCCCGGGGAGCTGTTTTTT CASSPSGSPGELFF
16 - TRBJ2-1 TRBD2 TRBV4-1 TGCGCCAGCAGCCAAGGGACTAGCCCCCGGAGCAATGAGCAGTTCTTC CASSQGTSPRSNEQFF
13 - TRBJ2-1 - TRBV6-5 TGTGCCAGCAGTTACTCGCTGGCGGCGCATAAGTTCTTC CASSYSLAAHKFF
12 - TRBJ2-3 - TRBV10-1 TGCGCCAGCAGTGATTGGGGACTGAAACAGTATTTT CASSDWGLKQYF
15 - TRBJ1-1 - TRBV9 TGTGCCAGCAGCGTAGGAGGGCAGTTGAACACTGAAGCTTTCTTT CASSVGGQLNTEAFF
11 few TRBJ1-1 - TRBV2 TGTGCCAGCCGAGAGGCAGCTGAAGCTTTCTTT CASREAAEAFF
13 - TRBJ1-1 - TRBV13 TGTGCCAGCAGCCACGAGATGAACACTGAAGCTTTCTTT CASSHEMNTEAFF
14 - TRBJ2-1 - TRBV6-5 TGTGCCAGCCGGGAACTAGCCTCCTACAATGAGCAGTTCTTC CASRELASYNEQFF
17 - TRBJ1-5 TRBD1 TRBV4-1 TGCGCCAGCAGCCAAGGCCCCGGGACAGGGGTCAATCAGCCCCAGCATTTT CASSQGPGTGVNQPQHF
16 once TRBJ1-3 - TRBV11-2 TGTGCCAGCAGTCCCTTAGGGGGGGCCTCTGGAAACACCATATATTTT CASSPLGGASGNTIYF
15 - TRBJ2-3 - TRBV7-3 TGTGCCAGCAGCCCCCGGGCGGGGTGGACAGATACGCAGTATTTT CASSPRAGWTDTQYF
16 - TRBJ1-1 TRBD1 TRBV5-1 TGCGCCAGCAGCTTGGGGCAGGGGGCTATGAACACTGAAGCTTTCTTT CASSLGQGAMNTEAFF
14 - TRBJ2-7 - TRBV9 TGTGCCAGCAGCGTAGAACAGGGATGGAGTCTCCAGTACTTC CASSVEQGWSLQYF
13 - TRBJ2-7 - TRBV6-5 TGTGCCAGCAGCTCTACAGGGCCTGGCGAGCAGTACTTC CASSSTGPGEQYF
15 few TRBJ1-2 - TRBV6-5 TGTGCCAGCAGTACCCAGGGACTCATTCTCGGTGGCTACACCTTC CASSTQGLILGGYTF
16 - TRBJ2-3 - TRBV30 TGTGCCTGGAGTGCGGCAGGGTTCCCCCCCACAGATACGCAGTATTTT CAWSAAGFPPTDTQYF
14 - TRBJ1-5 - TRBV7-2 TGTGCCAGCAGCTTAAACAGGGTGGATCAGCCCCAGCATTTT CASSLNRVDQPQHF
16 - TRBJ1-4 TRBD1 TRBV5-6 TGTGCCAGCAGCATCAGAATCGGACAGGGCTATGAAAAACTGTTTTTT CASSIRIGQGYEKLFF
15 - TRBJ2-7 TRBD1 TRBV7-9 TGTGCCAGCAGCTTAGTCGGGACAGAGGCCTACGAGCAGTACTTC CASSLVGTEAYEQYF
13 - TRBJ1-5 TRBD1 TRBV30 TGTGCCTGGAGTGTAACAGGGGATCAGCCCCAGCATTTT CAWSVTGDQPQHF
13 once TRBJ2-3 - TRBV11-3 TGTGCCAGCAGCTTACGGTACACAGATACGCAGTATTTT CASSLRYTDTQYF
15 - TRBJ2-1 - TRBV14 TGTGCCAGCAGCCTCGGGGGACCGACCTACAATGAGCAGTTCTTC CASSLGGPTYNEQFF
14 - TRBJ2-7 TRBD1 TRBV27 TGTGCCAGCAGTCGCGGACAGGGGGCCTACGAGCAGTACTTC CASSRGQGAYEQYF
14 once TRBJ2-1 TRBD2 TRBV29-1 TGCAGCGTGGTGGGGGGGAGCTCCTACAATGAGCAGTTCTTC CSVVGGSSYNEQFF
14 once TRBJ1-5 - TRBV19 TGTGCCAGTAGTATAGAGCCCGGGAATCAGCCCCAGCATTTT CASSIEPGNQPQHF
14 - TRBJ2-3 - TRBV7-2 TGTGCCAGCAGCTTAGGGGCAGGGACAGATACGCAGTATTTT CASSLGAGTDTQYF
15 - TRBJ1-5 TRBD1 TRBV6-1 TGTGCCACCGTACAGGGGGGGTTATCTTGGCAGCCCCAGCATTTT CATVQGGLSWQPQHF
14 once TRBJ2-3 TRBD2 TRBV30 TGTGCCTGGTTATTAGCGGGAACCACAGATACGCAGTATTTT CAWLLAGTTDTQYF
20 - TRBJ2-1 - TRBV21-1 TGTGCCAGCAGCAATGACTTAGCGCCGCGACAGGGGGGCACCTACAATGAGCAGTTCTTC CASSNDLAPRQGGTYNEQFF
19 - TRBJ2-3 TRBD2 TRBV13 TGTGCCAGCAGCTTCTTGGACTTTATTGCGGGGGGGGTCACAGATACGCAGTATTTT CASSFLDFIAGGVTDTQYF
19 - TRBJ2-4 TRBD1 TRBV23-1 TGCGCCAGCAGTCAATTGGTGTCGGGACAGGGACTAGCCAAAAACATTCAGTACTTC CASSQLVSGQGLAKNIQYF
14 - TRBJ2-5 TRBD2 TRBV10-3 TGTGCCGTAGGGACTAGCGGGGGGTCAGAGACCCAGTACTTC CAVGTSGGSETQYF
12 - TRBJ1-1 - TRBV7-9 TGTGCCAGCAGACTCTTAGTGGCTGAAGCTTTCTTT CASRLLVAEAFF
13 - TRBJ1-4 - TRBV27 TGTGCCAGCAGTAGTGAGGGAGGTGAAAAACTGTTTTTT CASSSEGGEKLFF
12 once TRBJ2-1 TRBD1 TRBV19 TGTGCCAGTAGTATAGAGGACAGGGAGCAGTTCTTC CASSIEDREQFF
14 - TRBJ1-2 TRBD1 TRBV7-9 TGTGCCAGCATAAGGACAGGGGTCGATTATGGCTACACCTTC CASIRTGVDYGYTF